In its sample, the clone carrying this TCR beta chain was seen many times. Time point specified: sample taken at primary tumor resection. Whole RNA from tumor, nontumor lung or frozen PBMC was sequenced unsorted. Donation came from some 73 patients with untreated early-stage non-small cell lung cancer. The source of the sample is a study of spatial heterogeneity in lung cancer. Every molecule of TCR cDNA had its own unique molecular identifier. Each CDR3 protein is one row after TCRdb ran MiXCR on the 5' RACE reads. In the table there are more than 9,000 distinct CDR3 sequences, 5.5% to 7.5% of which are singletons. This receptor was identified in a male donor with early-stage non-small cell lung cancer. The sequenced sample was normal lung tissue next to the tumor, obtained at surgery.

The CDR3 DNA follows: TGTGCCAGCAGCCAAGGGTCCAGCACAGATACGCAGTATTTT. It specifies CASSQGSSTDTQYF. V gene TRBV4-2 combines with J gene TRBJ2-3; D remains unclear. V lost 1 base and J lost 0, with 5 bases in between. The germline V gene has CDR1 LGHNA and CDR2 YNFKEQ. This CDR3 is built from 14 residues.